This record covers a single TCR beta chain. The data were obtained in a study of blood T cell repertoires in COVID-19. Across the study: COVID-19 samples collected from the United States, Italy and Spain covered acute and convalescent phases. T cells, B-cell-depleted T cells, or PBMCs supplied cDNA or gDNA.

The CDR3 has 16 residues. Trimming removed 5 bases from V and 6 bases from J; junction bases left unmatched: 8. Germline loops: CDR1 MNHNY, CDR2 SVGAGI (reference sequence). Authors' processing steps: Estimates of nucleated cell counts were drawn from the amplification of reference gene primers. Profiling relied on immunoSEQ multiplex PCR, and the TCRdb table lists in-frame clones only, not all of them. For V, J and clone size, that table is used; D and trimming come from the DNA. The repertoire has 60,000 to 80,000 clones, approximately 85% of them found once; the top ten carry approximately 5%. This clonotype was sampled from a human donor in a cohort sampled during active COVID-19. The chain carries TRBV6-6 and TRBJ2-2; 11 positions match TRBD2. The sample was peripheral blood. CDR3 protein: CASSPLAGGTAGELFF. As DNA, the CDR3 is TGTGCCAGCAGTCCCTTAGCGGGAGGGACGGCCGGGGAGCTGTTTTTT.